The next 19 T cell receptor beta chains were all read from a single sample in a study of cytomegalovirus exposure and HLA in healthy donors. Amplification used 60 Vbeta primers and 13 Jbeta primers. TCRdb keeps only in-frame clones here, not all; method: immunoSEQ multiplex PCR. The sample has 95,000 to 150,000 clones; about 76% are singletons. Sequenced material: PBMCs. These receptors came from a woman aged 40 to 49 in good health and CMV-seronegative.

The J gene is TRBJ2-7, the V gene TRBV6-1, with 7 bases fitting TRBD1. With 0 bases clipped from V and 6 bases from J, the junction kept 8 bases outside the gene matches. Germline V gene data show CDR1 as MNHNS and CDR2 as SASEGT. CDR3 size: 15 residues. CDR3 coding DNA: TGTGCCAGCAGTGAAGCTGAGTCAGGGGGTTCCGAGCAGTACTTC. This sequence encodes CASSEAESGGSEQYF.

The DNA of the CDR3 is TGTGCCAGTAGTATGGTGTCGACTAGACAGGAGCAGTACTTC. Translating gives CASSMVSTRQEQYF. This chain uses TRBV19 with TRBJ2-7; weak D call: TRBD2 (6 bases). The CDR3 is 14 residues long. V was cut by 3 bases and J by 7 bases, with 16 bases left in between. Germline V lookup: CDR1 LNHDA, CDR2 SQIVND (reference sequence).

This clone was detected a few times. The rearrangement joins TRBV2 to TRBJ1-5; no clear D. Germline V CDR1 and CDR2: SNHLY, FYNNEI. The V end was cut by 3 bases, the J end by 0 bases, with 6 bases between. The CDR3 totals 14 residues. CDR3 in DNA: TGTGCCAGCAGTGATAATTATAGCAATCAGCCCCAGCATTTT. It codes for CASSDNYSNQPQHF.

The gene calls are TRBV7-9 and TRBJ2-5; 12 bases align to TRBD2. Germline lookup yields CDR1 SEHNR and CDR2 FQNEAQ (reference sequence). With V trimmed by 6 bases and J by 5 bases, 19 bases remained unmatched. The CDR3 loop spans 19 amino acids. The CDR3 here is CASRSHKGLLAGGDETQYF. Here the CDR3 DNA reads TGTGCCAGCAGATCTCATAAGGGTTTGCTAGCGGGAGGGGATGAGACCCAGTACTTC. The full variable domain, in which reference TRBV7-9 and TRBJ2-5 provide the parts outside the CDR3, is DTGVSQNPRHKITKRGQNVTFRCDPISEHNRLYWYRQTLGQGPEFLTYFQNEAQLEKSRLLSDRFSAERPKGSFSTLEIQRTEQGDSAMYLCASRSHKGLLAGGDETQYFGPGTRLLVL.

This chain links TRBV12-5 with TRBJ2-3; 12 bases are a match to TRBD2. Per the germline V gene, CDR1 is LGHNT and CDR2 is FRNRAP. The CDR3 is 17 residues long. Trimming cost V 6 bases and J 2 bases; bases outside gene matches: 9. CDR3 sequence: CASGPTSGGLYTDTQYF. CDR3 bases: TGTGCTAGTGGCCCAACTAGCGGGGGGTTATACACAGATACGCAGTATTTT.

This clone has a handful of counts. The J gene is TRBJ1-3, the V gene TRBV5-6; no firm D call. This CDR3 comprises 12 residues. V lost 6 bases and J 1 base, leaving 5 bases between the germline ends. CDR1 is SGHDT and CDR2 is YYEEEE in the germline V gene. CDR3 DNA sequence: TGTGCCAGCACCCTTTCTGGAAACACCATATATTTT. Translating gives CASTLSGNTIYF. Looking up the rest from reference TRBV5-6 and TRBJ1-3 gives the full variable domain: DAGVTQSPTHLIKTRGQQVTLRCSPKSGHDTVSWYQQALGQGPQFIFQYYEEEERQRGNFPDRFSGHQFPNYSSELNVNALLLGDSALYLCASTLSGNTIYFGEGSWLTVV.

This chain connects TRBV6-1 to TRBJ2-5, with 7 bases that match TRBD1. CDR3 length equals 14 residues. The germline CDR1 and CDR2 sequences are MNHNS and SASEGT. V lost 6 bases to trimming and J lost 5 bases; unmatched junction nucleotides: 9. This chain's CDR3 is CASSSGGRGETQYF. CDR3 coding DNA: TGTGCCAGCAGCTCTGGGGGCAGGGGGGAGACCCAGTACTTC.

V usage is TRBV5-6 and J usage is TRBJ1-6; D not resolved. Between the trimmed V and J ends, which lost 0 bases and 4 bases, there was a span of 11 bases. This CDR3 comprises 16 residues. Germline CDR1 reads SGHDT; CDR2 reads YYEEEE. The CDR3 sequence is CASSLAGIGYNSPLHF. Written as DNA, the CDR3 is TGTGCCAGCAGCTTGGCGGGGATTGGGTATAATTCACCCCTCCACTTT.

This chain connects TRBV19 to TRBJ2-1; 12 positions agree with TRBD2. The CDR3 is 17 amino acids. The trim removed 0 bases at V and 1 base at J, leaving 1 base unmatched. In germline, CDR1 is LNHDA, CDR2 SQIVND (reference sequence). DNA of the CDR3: TGTGCCAGTAGTATAGATCTAGCGGGGGGGTCCTACAATGAGCAGTTCTTC. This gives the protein CASSIDLAGGSYNEQFF. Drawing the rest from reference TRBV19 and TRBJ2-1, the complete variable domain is DGGITQSPKYLFRKEGQNVTLSCEQNLNHDAMYWYRQDPGQGLRLIYYSQIVNDFQKGDIAEGYSVSREKKESFPLTVTSAQKNPTAFYLCASSIDLAGGSYNEQFFGPGTRLTVL.

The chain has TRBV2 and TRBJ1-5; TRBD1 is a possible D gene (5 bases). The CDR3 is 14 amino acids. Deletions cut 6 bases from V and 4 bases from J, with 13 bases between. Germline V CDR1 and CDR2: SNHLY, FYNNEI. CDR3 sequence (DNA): TGTGCCAGCAGAATGACAGCCGAGAATCAGCCCCAGCATTTT. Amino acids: CASRMTAENQPQHF.

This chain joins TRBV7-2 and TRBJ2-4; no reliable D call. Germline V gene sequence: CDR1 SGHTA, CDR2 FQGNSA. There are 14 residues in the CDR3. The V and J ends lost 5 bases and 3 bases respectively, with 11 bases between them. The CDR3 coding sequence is TGTGCCAGCAGCCCCGGCGGTAGCAAAAACATTCAGTACTTC. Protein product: CASSPGGSKNIQYF.

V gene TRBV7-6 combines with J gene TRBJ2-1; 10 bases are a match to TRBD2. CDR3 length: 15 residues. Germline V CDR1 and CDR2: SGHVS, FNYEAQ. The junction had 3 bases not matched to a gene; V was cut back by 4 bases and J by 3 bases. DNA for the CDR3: TGTGCCAGCAGCTCGACTAGCGGGTACTACAATGAGCAGTTCTTC. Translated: CASSSTSGYYNEQFF. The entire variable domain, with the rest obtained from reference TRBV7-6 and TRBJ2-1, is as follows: GAGVSQSPRYKVTKRGQDVALRCDPISGHVSLYWYRQALGQGPEFLTYFNYEAQQDKSGLPNDRFSAERPEGSISTLTIQRTEQRDSAMYRCASSSTSGYYNEQFFGPGTRLTVL.

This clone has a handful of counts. DNA for the CDR3: TGTGCCAGCAGTTCACGGACAGGGGGCGTCTACGAGCAGTACTTC. Amino acid sequence: CASSSRTGGVYEQYF. The chain joins TRBV27 to TRBJ2-7, with 11 nucleotides matching TRBD1. This CDR3 contains 15 residues. The V and J ends lost 4 bases and 3 bases, in that order; junction bases with no gene match: 5. Per germline, CDR1 MNHEY and CDR2 SMNVEV (reference sequence).

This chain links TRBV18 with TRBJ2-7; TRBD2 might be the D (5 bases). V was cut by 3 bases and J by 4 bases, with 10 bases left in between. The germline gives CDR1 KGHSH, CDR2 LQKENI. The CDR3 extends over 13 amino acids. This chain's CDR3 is CASSPDSQYEQYF. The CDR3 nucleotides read TGTGCCAGCTCACCGGACTCCCAATACGAGCAGTACTTC.

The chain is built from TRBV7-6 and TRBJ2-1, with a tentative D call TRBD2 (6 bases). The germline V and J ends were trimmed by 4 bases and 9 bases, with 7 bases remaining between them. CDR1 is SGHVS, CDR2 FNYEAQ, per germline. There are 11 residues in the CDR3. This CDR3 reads CASSSSAEQFF. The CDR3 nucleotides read TGTGCCAGCAGCTCTAGCGCTGAGCAGTTCTTC.

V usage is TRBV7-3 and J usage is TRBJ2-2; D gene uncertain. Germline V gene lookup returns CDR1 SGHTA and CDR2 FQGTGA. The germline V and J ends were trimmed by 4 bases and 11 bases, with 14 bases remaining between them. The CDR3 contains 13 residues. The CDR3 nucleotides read TGTGCCAGCAGCTCAAATCCACCCCTAGAGCTGTTTTTT. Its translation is CASSSNPPLELFF.

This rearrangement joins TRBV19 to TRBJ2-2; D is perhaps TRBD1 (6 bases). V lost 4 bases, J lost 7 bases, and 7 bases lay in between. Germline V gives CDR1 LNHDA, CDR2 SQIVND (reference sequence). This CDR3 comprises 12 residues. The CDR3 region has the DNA TGTGCCAGTAGTAACAGGGTCGGGGAGCTGTTTTTT. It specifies CASSNRVGELFF.

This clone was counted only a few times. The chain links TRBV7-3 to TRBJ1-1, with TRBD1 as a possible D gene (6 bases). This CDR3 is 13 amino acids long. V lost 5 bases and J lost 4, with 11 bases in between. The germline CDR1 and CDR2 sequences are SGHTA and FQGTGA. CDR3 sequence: CASSPRGGTEAFF. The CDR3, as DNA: TGTGCCAGCAGCCCGAGGGGGGGCACTGAAGCTTTCTTT.

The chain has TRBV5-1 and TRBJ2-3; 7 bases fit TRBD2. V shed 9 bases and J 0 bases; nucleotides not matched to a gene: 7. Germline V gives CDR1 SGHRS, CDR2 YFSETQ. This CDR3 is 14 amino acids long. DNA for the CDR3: TGCGCCACCTCCCGGGGGGACAGCACAGATACGCAGTATTTT. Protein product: CATSRGDSTDTQYF.